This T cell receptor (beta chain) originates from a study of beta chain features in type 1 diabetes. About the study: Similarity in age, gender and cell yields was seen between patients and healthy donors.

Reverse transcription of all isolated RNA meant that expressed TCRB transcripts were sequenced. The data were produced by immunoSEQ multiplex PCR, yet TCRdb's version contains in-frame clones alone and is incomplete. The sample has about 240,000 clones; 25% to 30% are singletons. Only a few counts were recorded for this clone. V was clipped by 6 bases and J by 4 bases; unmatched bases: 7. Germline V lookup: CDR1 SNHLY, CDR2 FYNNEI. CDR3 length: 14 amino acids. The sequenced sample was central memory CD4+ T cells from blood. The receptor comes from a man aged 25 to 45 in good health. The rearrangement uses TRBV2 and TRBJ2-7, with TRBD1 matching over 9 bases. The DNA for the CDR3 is TGTGCCAGCAGGACGGGACAGGGAAAGTACGAGCAGTACTTC. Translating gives CASRTGQGKYEQYF.